This T cell receptor beta chain is from a study of human T cells and chemical hapten exposure (dated by TCRdb to the early 2020s). Notes on the research overall: Libraries were pooled for sequencing, and variation in per-sample TCR yields was attributed mainly to small differences in library volumes within the pool. The study tracked peripheral blood TCR repertoire changes in vivo during primary and secondary sensitization to the hapten diphenylcyclopropenone (DPC) in alopecia patients. For every blood RNA sample, sequencing covered both the TCR alpha and TCR beta chains. Beyond this particular receptor, the publication reports: After repeated subsampling, the strength of the expansion versus patch-test correlation and the threshold at which it became significant changed. DPC sensitization did not change the number of TCRs with a frequency above 1 in 1000, and there was no evidence of changes in global repertoire structure.

Total RNA was extracted from unfractionated whole blood collected in Tempus Blood RNA tubes. About five healthy volunteers were used as TCR sequencing controls and were bled at day 0, 2 weeks and 6 weeks. This clonotype was counted many times. The specificity of this receptor is unknown. Nothing much larger sits one base from this clone, and base qualities are not available. The receptor library was made with 5' RACE. Sequencing instrument: Illumina MiSeq. Library preparation attached unique molecular identifiers to individual cDNA molecules for quantitative, reproducible TCR counting. The study's processing was this. The median number of TCRs per sample was over 95,000, ranging from 23,224 to 690,600. The Decombinator software suite was used to annotate V, J and CDR3 in the TCR reads. Every sample was subsampled to the same number of TCRs (28,000) for the PS versus PT1 abundance plots. Expanded TCRs were defined as absent before sensitization and observed at least eight times at the 2-week time point. TCRdb trimmed the raw reads at Q25, called clones with MiXCR and kept productive beta chains. CDR3 protein duplicates are merged, each entry listing the most common genes and DNA. TCRdb, rather than the study authors, made the V and J calls. The sample contains 120,000 to 150,000 distinct CDR3 sequences, 4.1% of them found a single time. The leading ten clones occupy 1.2% to 1.5% of the sample.

The CDR3 contains 15 residues, cysteine and phenylalanine counted. The DNA shown is the 45-base CDR3, in frame from base 1. For this chain, trimming is 4 bases at the V end and 8 bases at the J end, and the number of junction bases without a gene match is 10. Based on the germline V gene, the CDR1 and CDR2 sequences are MNHEY and SVGEGT. The receptor's source is a female donor in good health. The chain is made from TRBV6-2 or TRBV6-3 and TRBJ2-4; 8 middle bases align to TRBD2. The CDR3: CASSSIDRREDIQYF. The nucleotide sequence is given as TGTGCCAGCAGTTCAATTGACAGGCGGGAGGACATTCAGTACTTC.